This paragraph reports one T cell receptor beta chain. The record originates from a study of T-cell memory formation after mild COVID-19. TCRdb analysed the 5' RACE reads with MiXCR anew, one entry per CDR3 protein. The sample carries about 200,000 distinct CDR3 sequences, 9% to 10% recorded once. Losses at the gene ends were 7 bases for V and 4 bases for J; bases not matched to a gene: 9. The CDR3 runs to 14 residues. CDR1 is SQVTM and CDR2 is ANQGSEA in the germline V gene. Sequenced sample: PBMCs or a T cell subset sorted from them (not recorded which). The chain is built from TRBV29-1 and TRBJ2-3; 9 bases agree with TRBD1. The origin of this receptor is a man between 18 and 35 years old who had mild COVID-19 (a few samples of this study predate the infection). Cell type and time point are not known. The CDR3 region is CSAPGQGRPDTQYF. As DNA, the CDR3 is TGCAGCGCCCCGGGACAGGGCCGCCCAGATACGCAGTATTTT.